The 10 T cell receptor beta chains in this list originate from one sample, sequenced in a study of blood T cell repertoires in COVID-19. Only in-frame clones appear in the TCRdb table, and some are missing; sequencing was by immunoSEQ multiplex PCR. The data hold 97,000 or so clones, with around 86% observed a single time. The specimen sequenced was peripheral blood. All receptors derive from a man aged 50 or older with active or convalescent COVID-19.

The V and J genes are TRBV7-2 and TRBJ1-5; D not resolved. Trimming took 2 bases from V and 3 from J, leaving 5 bases between them. The V gene's germline CDR1 is SGHTA and CDR2 FQGNSA. The CDR3 contains 13 residues. CDR3 loop: CASSLQFNQPQHF. For the CDR3, the DNA is TGTGCCAGCAGCTTACAGTTCAATCAGCCCCAGCATTTT.

V gene TRBV5-1 combines with J gene TRBJ2-7, with 7 bases identical to TRBD1. The length of the CDR3 is 15 residues. The V gene end was trimmed by 4 bases and the J gene end by 2 bases; junction bases not matched to a gene: 9. Germline lookup yields CDR1 SGHRS and CDR2 YFSETQ. The CDR3 DNA is TGCGCCAGCAGCCCGGACAGGATGGACCCCTACGAGCAGTACGTC. The encoded protein is CASSPDRMDPYEQYV.

The chain uses TRBV13 and TRBJ2-7, with 8 nucleotides matching TRBD1. V lost 5 bases to trimming and J lost 2 bases; unmatched junction nucleotides: 2. CDR1 PRHDT and CDR2 FYEKMQ come from the germline V gene (reference sequence). The CDR3 is 13 residues long. The CDR3, as DNA: TGTGCCAGCAGCGCGGGACAGGCCTACGAGCAGTACGTC. Its protein is CASSAGQAYEQYV.

The chain combines TRBV28 with TRBJ1-1; 10 bases are a match to TRBD1. V was pared by 5 bases and J by 1 base, with 7 bases of the junction left unmatched. The CDR3 extends over 16 amino acids. Germline loops: CDR1 MDHEN, CDR2 SYDVKM. CDR3 DNA: TGTGCCAGCAGTCCCGACAGGGGGCGGGGGAACACTGAAGCTTTCTTT. Amino acids: CASSPDRGRGNTEAFF.

This sequence joins TRBV28 and TRBJ1-4, with a possible D match to TRBD1 (6 bases). V was clipped by 5 bases and J by 3 bases, with 13 bases between them. The CDR3 covers 15 residues. Germline V lookup: CDR1 MDHEN, CDR2 SYDVKM. The CDR3 DNA follows: TGTGCCAGCAGTCCGCGGTCAGGGGCTAATGAAAAACTGTTTTTT. As protein: CASSPRSGANEKLFF.

The chain has TRBV15 and TRBJ1-5; 7 bases map to TRBD1. This CDR3 spans 14 amino acids. Germline CDR1 and CDR2: LNHNV and YYDKDF (reference sequence). V gave up 3 bases and J gave up 5 bases; unmatched junction bases: 4. CDR3 bases: TGTGCCACCAGCAGGCAGGGACAGTATCAGCCCCAGCATTTT. Amino acids: CATSRQGQYQPQHF. Supplemented by reference TRBV15 and TRBJ1-5, the full variable domain reads DAMVIQNPRYQVTQFGKPVTLSCSQTLNHNVMYWYQQKSSQAPKLLFHYYDKDFNNEADTPDNFQSRRPNTSFCFLDIRSPGLGDTAMYLCATSRQGQYQPQHFGDGTRLSIL.

V usage is TRBV12-3 or TRBV12-4 and J usage is TRBJ1-2, with D perhaps TRBD1 (6 bases). V was pared by 11 bases and J by 3 bases, with 16 bases between. There are 13 residues in the CDR3. CDR3 loop: CACISGQDYGYTF. CDR3 nucleotides: TGTGCCTGCATATCGGGACAAGACTATGGCTACACCTTC.

J is TRBJ2-3 and V is TRBV12-3 or TRBV12-4; 8 bases align to TRBD1. CDR3 length equals 13 residues. The V and J ends lost 6 bases and 4 bases, in that order; junction bases with no gene match: 3. CDR3 DNA sequence: TGTGCCAGCAGACTACAGGGGGCAGATACGCAGTATTTT. It translates to CASRLQGADTQYF.

This clone came up a few times. This chain links TRBV19 with TRBJ1-5; D is unclear. The V gene's germline CDR1 is LNHDA and CDR2 SQIVND (reference sequence). The CDR3 has 16 residues. V lost 4 bases and J lost 0, with 13 bases in between. CDR3 sequence: CASSTGLPYSNQPQHF. The CDR3 nucleotides read TGTGCCAGTAGTACCGGACTTCCGTATAGCAATCAGCCCCAGCATTTT.

The CDR3 coding sequence is TGTGCCATCAGTGACCTCGTGCACAGGACCCATAATGAAAAACTGTTTTTT. Its translation is CAISDLVHRTHNEKLFF. This sequence joins TRBV10-3 and TRBJ1-4, with D possibly matching TRBD1 (5 bases). V lost 3 bases, J lost 4 bases, and 18 bases lay in between. CDR1 and CDR2 (germline): ENHRY, SYGVKD. CDR3 length equals 17 residues.